This T cell receptor beta chain was captured in a study of shared T cell receptors in the human thymus. The V gene's germline CDR1 is MNHEY and CDR2 SMNVEV (reference sequence). Trimming took 6 bases from V and 5 from J, leaving 17 bases between them. This CDR3 is built from 15 residues. Generated by immunoSEQ multiplex PCR, the TCRdb table keeps only in-frame clones and is missing some. The table records over 650,000 clones, around 87% of them present only once. Another study also made use of these data, one on human thymus T cells. That source notes: Thymic tissue was derived from resections collected during corrective heart surgery. Related research reported highly overlapping thymic repertoires among unrelated individuals.

The clonotype originates from a boy under two years old with a congenital heart defect. This chain links TRBV27 with TRBJ1-5; D is ambiguous. Specimen: thymocytes. The chain's CDR3 is CASRPGSYADQPQHF. The CDR3, as DNA: TGTGCCAGCAGACCAGGATCTTACGCCGATCAGCCCCAGCATTTT.